This paragraph covers one TCR beta chain sequence. Its antigen is currently unknown. A junction boundary mismatches the germline segment, possibly from a read error. This sample was taken from a study of shared clonotypes between healthy human individuals. Notes on the study in general: Generation of non-shared clonotypes was less probable than generation of clonotypes shared by all four donors.

This CDR3 contains 13 residues. Germline CDR1 and CDR2: LNHDA and SQIVND (reference sequence). Assay execution proceeded at the deep level. Here immunoSEQ multiplex PCR was the method, and the copy in TCRdb shows in-frame clones only, minus some. The table lists around 1.5 million clones, around 98% of them singletons. The TCR comes from a man younger than 40 in good health. The sequencing input was naive CD4+ T cells sorted from blood. Documented subset: CD45RA+ positively selected. V and J are TRBV19 and TRBJ2-7; 7 bases align to TRBD2. The CDR3 coding sequence is TGTGCCAGCAGTAGCGGGCGGCACTTCGAGCAGTACTTC. Translation gives CASSSGRHFEQYF.